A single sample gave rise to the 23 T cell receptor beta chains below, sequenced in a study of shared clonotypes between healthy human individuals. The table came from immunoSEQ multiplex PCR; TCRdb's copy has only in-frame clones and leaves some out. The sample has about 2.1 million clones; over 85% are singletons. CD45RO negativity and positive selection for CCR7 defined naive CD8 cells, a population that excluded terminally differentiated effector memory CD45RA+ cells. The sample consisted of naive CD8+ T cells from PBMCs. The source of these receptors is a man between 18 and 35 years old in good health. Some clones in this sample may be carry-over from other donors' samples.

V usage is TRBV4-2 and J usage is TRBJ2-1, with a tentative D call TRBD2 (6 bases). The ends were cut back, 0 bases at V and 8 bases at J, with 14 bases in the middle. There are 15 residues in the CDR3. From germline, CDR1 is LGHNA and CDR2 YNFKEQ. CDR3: CASSQDGQEGHEQFF. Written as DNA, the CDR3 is TGTGCCAGCAGCCAAGATGGGCAGGAGGGGCATGAGCAGTTCTTC.

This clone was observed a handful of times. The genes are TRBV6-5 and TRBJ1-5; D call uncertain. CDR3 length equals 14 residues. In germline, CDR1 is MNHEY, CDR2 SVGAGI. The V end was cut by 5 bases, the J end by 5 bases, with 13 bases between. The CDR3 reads CASSNGPAHQPQHF. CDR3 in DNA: TGTGCCAGCAGTAACGGACCAGCACATCAGCCCCAGCATTTT.

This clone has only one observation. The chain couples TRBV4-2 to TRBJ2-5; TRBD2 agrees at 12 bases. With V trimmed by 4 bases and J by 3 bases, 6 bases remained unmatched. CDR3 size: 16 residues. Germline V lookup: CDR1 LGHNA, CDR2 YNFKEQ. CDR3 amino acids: CASSRGLAGPEETQYF. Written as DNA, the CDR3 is TGTGCCAGCAGCCGCGGACTAGCGGGGCCAGAAGAGACCCAGTACTTC.

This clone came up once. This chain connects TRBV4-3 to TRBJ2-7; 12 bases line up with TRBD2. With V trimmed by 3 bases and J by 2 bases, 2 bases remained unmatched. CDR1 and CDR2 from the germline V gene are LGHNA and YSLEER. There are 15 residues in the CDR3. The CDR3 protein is CASSHRTSGAYEQYF. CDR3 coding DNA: TGCGCCAGCAGCCACAGGACTAGCGGGGCCTACGAGCAGTACTTC.

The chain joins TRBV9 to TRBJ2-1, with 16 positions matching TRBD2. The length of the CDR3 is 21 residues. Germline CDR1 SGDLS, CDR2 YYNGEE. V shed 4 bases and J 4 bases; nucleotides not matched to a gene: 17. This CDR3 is CASSQTAGLAGGPEGYNEQFF. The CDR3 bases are TGTGCCAGCAGCCAAACCGCGGGACTAGCGGGAGGGCCGGAGGGGTACAATGAGCAGTTCTTC.

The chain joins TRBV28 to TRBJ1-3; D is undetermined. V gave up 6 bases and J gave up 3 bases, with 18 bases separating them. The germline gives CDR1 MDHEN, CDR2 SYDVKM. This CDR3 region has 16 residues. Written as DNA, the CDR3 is TGTGCCAGCAGCCCGTTTTTTCCGGCGGGTGGAAACACCATATATTTT. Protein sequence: CASSPFFPAGGNTIYF.

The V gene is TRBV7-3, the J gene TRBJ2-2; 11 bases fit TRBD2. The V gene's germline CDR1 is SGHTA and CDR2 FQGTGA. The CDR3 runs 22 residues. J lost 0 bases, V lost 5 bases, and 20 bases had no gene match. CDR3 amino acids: CASSPVSQQTSGAQTNTGELFF. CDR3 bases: TGTGCCAGCAGCCCAGTGTCACAGCAGACTAGCGGGGCCCAAACGAACACCGGGGAGCTGTTTTTT.

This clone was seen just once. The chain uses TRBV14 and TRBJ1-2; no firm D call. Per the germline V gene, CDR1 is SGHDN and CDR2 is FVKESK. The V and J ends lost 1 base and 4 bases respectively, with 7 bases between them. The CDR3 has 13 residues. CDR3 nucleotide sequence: TGTGCCAGCAGCCAAGCCTCTTTCTATGGCTACACCTTC. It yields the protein CASSQASFYGYTF.

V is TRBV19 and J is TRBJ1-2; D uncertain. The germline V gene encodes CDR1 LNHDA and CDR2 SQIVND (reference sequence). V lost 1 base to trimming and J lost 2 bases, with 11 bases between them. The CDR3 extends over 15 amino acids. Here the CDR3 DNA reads TGTGCCAGTAGTATAGGGGAGGCGCAGAACTATGGCTACACCTTC. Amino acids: CASSIGEAQNYGYTF.

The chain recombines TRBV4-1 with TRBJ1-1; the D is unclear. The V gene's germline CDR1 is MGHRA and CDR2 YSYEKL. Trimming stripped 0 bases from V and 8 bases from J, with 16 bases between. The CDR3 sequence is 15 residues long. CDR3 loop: CASSQDIMVTREAFF. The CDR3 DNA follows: TGCGCCAGCAGCCAAGATATAATGGTTACTAGGGAAGCTTTCTTT.

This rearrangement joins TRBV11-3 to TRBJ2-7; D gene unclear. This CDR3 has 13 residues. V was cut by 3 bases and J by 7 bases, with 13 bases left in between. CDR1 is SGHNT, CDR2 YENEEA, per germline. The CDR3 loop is CASSLSALREQYF. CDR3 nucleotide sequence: TGTGCCAGCAGCTTGTCGGCCCTCCGGGAGCAGTACTTC.

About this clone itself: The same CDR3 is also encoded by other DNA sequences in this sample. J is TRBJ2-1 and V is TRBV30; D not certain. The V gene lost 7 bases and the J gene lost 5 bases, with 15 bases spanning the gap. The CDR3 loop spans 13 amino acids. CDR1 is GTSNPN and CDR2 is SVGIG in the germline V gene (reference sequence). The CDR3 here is CAYVILGDNEQFF. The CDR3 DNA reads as TGTGCCTATGTGATACTTGGGGACAATGAGCAGTTCTTC.

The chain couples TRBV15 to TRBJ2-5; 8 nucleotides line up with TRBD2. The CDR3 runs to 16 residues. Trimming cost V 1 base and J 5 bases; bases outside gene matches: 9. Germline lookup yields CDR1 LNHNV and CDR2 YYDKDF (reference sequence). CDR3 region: CATSRGAGGLVETQYF. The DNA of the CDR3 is TGTGCCACCAGCAGAGGGGCGGGGGGCCTGGTGGAGACCCAGTACTTC.

This CDR3 reads CASSSHRGVGTEAFF. For the CDR3, the DNA is TGTGCCAGCAGTTCTCACAGGGGAGTTGGGACTGAAGCTTTCTTT. The chain combines TRBV27 with TRBJ1-1; TRBD1 matches at 7 bases. Germline V lookup: CDR1 MNHEY, CDR2 SMNVEV (reference sequence). The CDR3 is 15 residues long. V was clipped by 4 bases and J by 5 bases; unmatched bases: 10.

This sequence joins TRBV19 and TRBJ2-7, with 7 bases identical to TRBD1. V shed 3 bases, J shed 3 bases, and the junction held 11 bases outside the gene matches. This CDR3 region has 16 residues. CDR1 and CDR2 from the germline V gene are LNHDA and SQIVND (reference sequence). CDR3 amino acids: CASSMTVEGDSYEQYF. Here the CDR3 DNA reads TGTGCCAGTAGTATGACGGTCGAGGGGGACAGCTACGAGCAGTACTTC. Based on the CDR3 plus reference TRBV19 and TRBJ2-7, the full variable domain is DGGITQSPKYLFRKEGQNVTLSCEQNLNHDAMYWYRQDPGQGLRLIYYSQIVNDFQKGDIAEGYSVSREKKESFPLTVTSAQKNPTAFYLCASSMTVEGDSYEQYFGPGTRLTVT.

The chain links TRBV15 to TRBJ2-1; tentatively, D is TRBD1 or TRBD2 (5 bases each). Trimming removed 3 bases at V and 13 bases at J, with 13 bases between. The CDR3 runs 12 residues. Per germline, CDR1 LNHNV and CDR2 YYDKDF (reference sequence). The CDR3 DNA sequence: TGTGCCACCAGCAGTAGGGACCCCCGCCAGTTCTTC. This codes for CATSSRDPRQFF.

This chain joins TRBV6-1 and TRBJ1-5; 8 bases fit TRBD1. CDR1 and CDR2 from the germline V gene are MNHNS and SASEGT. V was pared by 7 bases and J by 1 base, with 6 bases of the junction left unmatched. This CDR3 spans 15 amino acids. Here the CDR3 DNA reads TGTGCCAGCAACCCGGACAGGGTGAGCAATCAGCCCCAGCATTTT. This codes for CASNPDRVSNQPQHF.

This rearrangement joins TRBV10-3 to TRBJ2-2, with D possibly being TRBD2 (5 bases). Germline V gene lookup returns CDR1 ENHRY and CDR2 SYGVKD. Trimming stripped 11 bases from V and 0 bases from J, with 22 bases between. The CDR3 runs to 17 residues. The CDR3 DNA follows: TGTGCCCCCTTCTTTCGTCGGAGGAAACCGAACACCGGGGAGCTGTTTTTT. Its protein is CAPFFRRRKPNTGELFF.

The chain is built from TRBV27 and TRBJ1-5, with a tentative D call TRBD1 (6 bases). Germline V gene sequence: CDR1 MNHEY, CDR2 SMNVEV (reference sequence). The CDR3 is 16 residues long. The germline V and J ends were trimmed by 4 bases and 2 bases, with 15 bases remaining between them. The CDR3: CASSSGTNAGNQPQHF. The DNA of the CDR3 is TGTGCCAGCAGTTCCGGGACAAACGCGGGCAATCAGCCCCAGCATTTT.

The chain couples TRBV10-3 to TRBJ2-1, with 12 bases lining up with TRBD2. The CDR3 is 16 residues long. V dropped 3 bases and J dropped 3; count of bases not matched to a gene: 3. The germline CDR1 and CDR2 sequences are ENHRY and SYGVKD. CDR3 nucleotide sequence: TGTGCCATCAGTGACCCTAGCGGGAGGGACTACAATGAGCAGTTCTTC. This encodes CAISDPSGRDYNEQFF.

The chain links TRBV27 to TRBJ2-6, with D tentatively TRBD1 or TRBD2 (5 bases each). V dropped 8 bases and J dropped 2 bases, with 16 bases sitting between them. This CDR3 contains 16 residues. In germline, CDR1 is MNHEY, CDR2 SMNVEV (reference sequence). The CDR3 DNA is TGTGCCAGCGGGACGGTCGAATGGGCTGGGGCCAACGTCCTGACTTTC. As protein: CASGTVEWAGANVLTF.

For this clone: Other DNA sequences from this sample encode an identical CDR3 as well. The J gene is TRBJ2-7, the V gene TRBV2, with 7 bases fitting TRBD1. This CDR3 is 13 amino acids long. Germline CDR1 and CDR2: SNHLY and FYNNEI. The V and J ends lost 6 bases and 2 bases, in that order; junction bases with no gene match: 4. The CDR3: CASRPGQAYEQYF. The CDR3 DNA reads TGTGCCAGCAGGCCCGGACAGGCCTACGAGCAGTACTTC.

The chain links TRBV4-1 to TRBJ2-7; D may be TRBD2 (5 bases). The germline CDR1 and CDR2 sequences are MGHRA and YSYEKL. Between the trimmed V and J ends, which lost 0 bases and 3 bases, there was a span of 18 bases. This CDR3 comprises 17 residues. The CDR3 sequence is CASSQESVATLGYEQYF. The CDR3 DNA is TGCGCCAGCAGCCAAGAGTCGGTGGCAACACTAGGCTACGAGCAGTACTTC.